This note documents a single T cell receptor (beta chain) sequence. Its cognate antigen is unknown. The CDR3 runs to 15 residues. Germline lookup yields CDR1 SEHNR and CDR2 FQNEAQ (reference sequence). The junction had 5 bases not matched to a gene; V was cut back by 3 bases and J by 7 bases. Unique molecular identifiers were used to barcode this TCRbeta library. TCRdb re-called the PCR reads through MiXCR, storing one row per CDR3 protein. The sample lists 540,000 or so distinct CDR3 sequences, about 21% occurring once. These data belong to a study of T-cell reconstitution after alpha-beta-depleted transplantation in children. Study-level results: At one year after transplant, newly produced T cells mostly accounted for T-cell counts and diversity.

This chain joins TRBV7-9 and TRBJ1-6, with 8 nucleotides matching TRBD1. This material consisted of PBMCs, mostly from graft donor cells, taken 360 days after TCRalphabeta/CD19-depleted stem cell transplant. This sequence originates from a boy younger than two who had a stem cell transplant for acute myeloid leukemia, so the T cells may come from the graft donor. The CDR3 spells CASSFPGTGNSPLHF. The CDR3 DNA sequence: TGTGCCAGCAGCTTCCCCGGGACAGGCAATTCACCCCTCCACTTT.